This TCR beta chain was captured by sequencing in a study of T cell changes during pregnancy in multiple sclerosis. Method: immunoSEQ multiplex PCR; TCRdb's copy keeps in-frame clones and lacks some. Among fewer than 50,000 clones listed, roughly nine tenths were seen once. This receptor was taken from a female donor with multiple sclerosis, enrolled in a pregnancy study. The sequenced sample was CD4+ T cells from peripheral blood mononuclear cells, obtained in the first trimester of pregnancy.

CDR3 DNA sequence: TGTGCCAGCAGCGCGGGACTAGCGGGAAAGGGTTACAATGAGCAGTTCTTC. Encoded protein: CASSAGLAGKGYNEQFF. This chain uses TRBV9 with TRBJ2-1; 13 bases map to TRBD2. Losses at the gene ends were 3 bases for V and 4 bases for J; bases not matched to a gene: 7. This CDR3 is built from 17 residues. Germline CDR1 and CDR2: SGDLS and YYNGEE.